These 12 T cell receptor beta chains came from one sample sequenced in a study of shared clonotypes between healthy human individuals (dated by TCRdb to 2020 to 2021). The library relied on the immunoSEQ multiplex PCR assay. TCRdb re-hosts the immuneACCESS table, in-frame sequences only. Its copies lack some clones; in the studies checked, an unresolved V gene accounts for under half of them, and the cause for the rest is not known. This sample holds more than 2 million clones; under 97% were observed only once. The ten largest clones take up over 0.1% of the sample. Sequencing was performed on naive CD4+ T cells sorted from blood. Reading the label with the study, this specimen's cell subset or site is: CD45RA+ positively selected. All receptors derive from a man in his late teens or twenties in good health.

CDR3 DNA: TGTGCCAGCAGCGCATATCAGGGGCGGAACACTGAAGCTTTCTTT. Translated, it gives CASSAYQGRNTEAFF. The chain has TRBV7-8 and TRBJ1-1, with D maybe TRBD1 (6 bases). V was pared by 5 bases and J by 1 base, with 14 bases between. Germline assignment: CDR1 SGHVS and CDR2 FQNEAQ. There are 15 residues in the CDR3.

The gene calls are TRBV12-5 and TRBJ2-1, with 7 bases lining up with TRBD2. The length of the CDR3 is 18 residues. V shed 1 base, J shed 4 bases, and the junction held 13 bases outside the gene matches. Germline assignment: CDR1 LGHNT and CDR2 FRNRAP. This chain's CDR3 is CASGLGPNTGGVYNEQFF. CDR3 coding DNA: TGTGCTAGTGGTTTGGGCCCAAATACGGGGGGAGTTTACAATGAGCAGTTCTTC.

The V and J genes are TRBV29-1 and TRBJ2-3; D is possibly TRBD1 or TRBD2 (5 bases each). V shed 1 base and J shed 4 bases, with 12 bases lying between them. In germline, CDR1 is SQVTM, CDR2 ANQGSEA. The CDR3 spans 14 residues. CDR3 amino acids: CSVEGGRGADTQYF. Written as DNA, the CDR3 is TGCAGCGTTGAAGGGGGTCGAGGGGCAGATACGCAGTATTTT.

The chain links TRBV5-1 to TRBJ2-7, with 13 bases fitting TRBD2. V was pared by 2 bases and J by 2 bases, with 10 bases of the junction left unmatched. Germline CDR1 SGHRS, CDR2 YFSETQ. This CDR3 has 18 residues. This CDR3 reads CASSLSRTSGSLTYEQYF. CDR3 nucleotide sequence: TGCGCCAGCAGCTTATCCCGGACTAGCGGGAGTTTAACCTACGAGCAGTACTTC.

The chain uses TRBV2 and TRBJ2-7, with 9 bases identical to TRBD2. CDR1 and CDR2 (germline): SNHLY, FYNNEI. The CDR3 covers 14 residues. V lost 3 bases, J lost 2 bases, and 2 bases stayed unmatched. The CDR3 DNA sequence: TGTGCCAGCAGTGAGCGGGAGGGTACCTACGAGCAGTACTTC. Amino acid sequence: CASSEREGTYEQYF. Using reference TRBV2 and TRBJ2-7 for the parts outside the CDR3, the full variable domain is EPEVTQTPSHQVTQMGQEVILRCVPISNHLYFYWYRQILGQKVEFLVSFYNNEISEKSEIFDDQFSVERPDGSNFTLKIRSTKLEDSAMYFCASSEREGTYEQYFGPGTRLTVT.

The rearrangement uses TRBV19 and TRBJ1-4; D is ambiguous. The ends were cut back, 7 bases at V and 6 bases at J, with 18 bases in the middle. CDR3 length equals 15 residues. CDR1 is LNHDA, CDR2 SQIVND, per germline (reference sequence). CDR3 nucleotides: TGTGCCAGTACCTATAGACCCTCGATGGATGAAAAACTGTTTTTT. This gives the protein CASTYRPSMDEKLFF.

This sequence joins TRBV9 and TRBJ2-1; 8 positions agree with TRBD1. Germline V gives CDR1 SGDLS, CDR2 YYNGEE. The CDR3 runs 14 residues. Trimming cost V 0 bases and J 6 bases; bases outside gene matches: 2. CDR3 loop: CASSVATGANEQFF. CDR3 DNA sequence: TGTGCCAGCAGCGTAGCGACAGGGGCCAATGAGCAGTTCTTC.

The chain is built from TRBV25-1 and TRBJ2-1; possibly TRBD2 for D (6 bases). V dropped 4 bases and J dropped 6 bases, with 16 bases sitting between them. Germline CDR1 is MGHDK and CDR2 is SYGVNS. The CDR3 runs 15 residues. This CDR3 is CASSAEGGSVNEQFF. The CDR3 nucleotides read TGTGCCAGCAGTGCCGAGGGAGGTTCGGTCAATGAGCAGTTCTTC.

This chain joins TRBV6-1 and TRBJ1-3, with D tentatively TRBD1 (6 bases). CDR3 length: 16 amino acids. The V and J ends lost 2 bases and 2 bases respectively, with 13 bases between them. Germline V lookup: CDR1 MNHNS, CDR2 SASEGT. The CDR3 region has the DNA TGTGCCAGCAGTGAATATCAGGGGAGGACTGGAAACACCATATATTTT. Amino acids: CASSEYQGRTGNTIYF.

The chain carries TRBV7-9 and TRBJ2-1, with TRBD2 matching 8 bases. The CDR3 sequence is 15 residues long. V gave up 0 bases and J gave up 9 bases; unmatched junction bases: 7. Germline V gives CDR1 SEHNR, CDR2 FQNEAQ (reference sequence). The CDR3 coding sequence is TGTGCCAGCAGCTTAGCGCGGGGGGCCATCGGTGAGCAGTTCTTC. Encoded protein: CASSLARGAIGEQFF.

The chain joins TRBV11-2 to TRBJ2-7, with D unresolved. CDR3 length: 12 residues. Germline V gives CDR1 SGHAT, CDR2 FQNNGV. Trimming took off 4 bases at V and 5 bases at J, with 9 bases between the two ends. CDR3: CASSSLSDEQYF. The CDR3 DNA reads TGTGCCAGCAGCTCCCTTTCTGACGAGCAGTACTTC.

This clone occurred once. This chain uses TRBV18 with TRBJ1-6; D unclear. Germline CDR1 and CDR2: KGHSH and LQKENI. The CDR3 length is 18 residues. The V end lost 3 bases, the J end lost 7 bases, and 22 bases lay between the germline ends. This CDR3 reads CASSPVQEGLRGNSPLHF. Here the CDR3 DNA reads TGTGCCAGCTCACCCGTTCAAGAGGGTTTAAGAGGGAATTCACCCCTCCACTTT.